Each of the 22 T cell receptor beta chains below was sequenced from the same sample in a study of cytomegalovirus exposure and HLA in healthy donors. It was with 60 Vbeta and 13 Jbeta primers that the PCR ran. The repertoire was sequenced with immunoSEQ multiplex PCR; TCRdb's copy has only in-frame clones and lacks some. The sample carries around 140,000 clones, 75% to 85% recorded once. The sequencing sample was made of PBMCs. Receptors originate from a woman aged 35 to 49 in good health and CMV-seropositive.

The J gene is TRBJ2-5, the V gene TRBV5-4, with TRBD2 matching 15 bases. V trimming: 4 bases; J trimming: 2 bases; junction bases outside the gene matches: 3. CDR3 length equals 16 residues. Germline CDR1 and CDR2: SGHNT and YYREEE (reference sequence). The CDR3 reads CASSLGLAGGQETQYF. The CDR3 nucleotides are TGTGCCAGCAGCCTCGGACTAGCGGGAGGGCAAGAGACCCAGTACTTC.

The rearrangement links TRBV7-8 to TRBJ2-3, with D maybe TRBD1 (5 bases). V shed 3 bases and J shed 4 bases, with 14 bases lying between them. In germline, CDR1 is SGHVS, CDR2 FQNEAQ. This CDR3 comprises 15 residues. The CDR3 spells CASSLTEQRADTQYF. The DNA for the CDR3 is TGTGCCAGCAGCTTGACAGAGCAGCGAGCAGATACGCAGTATTTT.

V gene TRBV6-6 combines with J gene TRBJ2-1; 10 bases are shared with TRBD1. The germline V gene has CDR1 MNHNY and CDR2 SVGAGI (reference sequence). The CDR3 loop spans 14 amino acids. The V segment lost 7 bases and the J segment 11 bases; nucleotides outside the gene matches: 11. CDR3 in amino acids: CASTRDRGSAQQFF. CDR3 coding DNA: TGTGCCAGCACCCGGGACAGGGGTTCGGCGCAGCAGTTCTTC.

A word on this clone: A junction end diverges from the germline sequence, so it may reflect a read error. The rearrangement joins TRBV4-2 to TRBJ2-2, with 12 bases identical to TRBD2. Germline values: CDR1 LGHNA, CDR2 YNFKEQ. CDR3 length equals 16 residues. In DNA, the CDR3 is TGTGCCAGCAGCCCTCTAGCGGGAGGGAACACCGGGGAGCTGCTTTTT. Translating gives CASSPLAGGNTGELLF.

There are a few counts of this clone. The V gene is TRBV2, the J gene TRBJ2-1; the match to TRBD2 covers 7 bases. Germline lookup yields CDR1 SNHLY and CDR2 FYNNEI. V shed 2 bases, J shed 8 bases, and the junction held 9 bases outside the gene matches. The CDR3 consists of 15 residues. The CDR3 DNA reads TGTGCCAGCAGTGAACCTCGCGGGGGATTTTATGAGCAGTTCTTC. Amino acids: CASSEPRGGFYEQFF.

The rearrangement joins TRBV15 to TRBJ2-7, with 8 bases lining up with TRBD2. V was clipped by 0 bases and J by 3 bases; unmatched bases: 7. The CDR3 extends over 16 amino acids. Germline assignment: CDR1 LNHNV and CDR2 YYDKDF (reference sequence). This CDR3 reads CATSRDRSGSHYEQYF. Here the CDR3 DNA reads TGTGCCACCAGCAGAGATCGGAGCGGGAGCCACTACGAGCAGTACTTC. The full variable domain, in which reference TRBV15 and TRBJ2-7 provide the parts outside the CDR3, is DAMVIQNPRYQVTQFGKPVTLSCSQTLNHNVMYWYQQKSSQAPKLLFHYYDKDFNNEADTPDNFQSRRPNTSFCFLDIRSPGLGDTAMYLCATSRDRSGSHYEQYFGPGTRLTVT.

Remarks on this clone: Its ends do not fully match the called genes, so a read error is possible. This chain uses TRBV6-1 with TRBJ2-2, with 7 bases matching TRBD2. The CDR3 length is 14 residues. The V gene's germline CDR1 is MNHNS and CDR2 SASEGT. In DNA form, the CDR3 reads TGTGCCAGCCGACTAGCCCCGAATACCGGGGAGCTGTTTTTT. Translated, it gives CASRLAPNTGELFF.

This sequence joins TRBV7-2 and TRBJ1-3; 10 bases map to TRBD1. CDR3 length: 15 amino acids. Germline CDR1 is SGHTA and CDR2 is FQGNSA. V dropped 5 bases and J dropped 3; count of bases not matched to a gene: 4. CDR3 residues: CASSRDRGYGNTIYF. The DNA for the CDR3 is TGTGCCAGCAGCCGGGACAGGGGATATGGAAACACCATATATTTT.

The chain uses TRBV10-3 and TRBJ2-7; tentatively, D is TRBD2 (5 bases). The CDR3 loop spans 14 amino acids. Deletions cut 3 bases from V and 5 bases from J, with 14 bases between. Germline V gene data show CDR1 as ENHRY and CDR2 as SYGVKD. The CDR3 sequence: CAISDTTGVDEQYF. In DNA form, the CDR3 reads TGTGCCATCAGTGATACCACCGGGGTCGACGAGCAGTACTTC.

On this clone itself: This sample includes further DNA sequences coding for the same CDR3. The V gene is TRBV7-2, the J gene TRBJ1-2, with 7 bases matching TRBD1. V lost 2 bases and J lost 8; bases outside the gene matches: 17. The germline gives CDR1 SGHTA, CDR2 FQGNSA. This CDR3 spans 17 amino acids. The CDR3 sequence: CASSLRPATEGARGYTF. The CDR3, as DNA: TGTGCCAGCAGCTTAAGGCCTGCGACAGAGGGGGCACGGGGCTACACCTTC.

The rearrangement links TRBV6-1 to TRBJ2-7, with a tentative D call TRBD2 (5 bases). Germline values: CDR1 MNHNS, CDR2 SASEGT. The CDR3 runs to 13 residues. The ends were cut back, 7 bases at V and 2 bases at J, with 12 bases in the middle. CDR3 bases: TGTGCCAGCACGGGGTTAACGGCCTACGAGCAGTACTTC. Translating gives CASTGLTAYEQYF.

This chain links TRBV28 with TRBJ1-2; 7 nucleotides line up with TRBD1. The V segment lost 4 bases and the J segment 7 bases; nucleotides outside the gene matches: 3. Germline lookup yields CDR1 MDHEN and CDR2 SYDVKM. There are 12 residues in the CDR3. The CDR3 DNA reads TGTGCCAGCAGTTACAGGGGAGCTGGCTACACCTTC. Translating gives CASSYRGAGYTF.

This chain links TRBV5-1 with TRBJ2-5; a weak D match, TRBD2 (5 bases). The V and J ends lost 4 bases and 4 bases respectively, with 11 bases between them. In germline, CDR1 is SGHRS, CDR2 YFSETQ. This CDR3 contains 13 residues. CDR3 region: CASSPEGLETQYF. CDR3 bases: TGCGCCAGCAGCCCTGAGGGTTTAGAGACCCAGTACTTC.

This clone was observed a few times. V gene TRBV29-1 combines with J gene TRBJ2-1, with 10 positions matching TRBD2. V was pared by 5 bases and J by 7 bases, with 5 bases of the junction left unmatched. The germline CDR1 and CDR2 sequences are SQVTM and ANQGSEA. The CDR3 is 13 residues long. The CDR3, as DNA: TGCAGCGTTATAGCGGGAGGCTGGAATGAGCAGTTCTTC. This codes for CSVIAGGWNEQFF.

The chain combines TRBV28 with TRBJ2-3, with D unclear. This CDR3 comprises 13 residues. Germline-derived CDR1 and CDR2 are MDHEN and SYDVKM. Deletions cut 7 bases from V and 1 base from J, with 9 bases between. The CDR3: CASKRSGTDTQYF. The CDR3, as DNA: TGTGCCAGCAAGAGGAGCGGCACAGATACGCAGTATTTT.

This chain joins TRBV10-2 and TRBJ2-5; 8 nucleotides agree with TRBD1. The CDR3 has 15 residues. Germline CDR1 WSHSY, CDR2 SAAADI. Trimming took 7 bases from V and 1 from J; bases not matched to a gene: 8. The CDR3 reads CASTYVGQGQETQYF. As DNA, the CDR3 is TGCGCCAGCACTTATGTAGGACAGGGCCAAGAGACCCAGTACTTC.

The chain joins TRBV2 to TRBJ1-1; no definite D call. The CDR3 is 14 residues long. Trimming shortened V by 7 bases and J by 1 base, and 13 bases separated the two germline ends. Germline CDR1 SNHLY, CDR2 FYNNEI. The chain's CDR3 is CASIFSLRNTEAFF. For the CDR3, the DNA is TGTGCCAGCATATTCTCCCTGCGGAACACTGAAGCTTTCTTT. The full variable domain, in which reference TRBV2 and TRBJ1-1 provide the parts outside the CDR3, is EPEVTQTPSHQVTQMGQEVILRCVPISNHLYFYWYRQILGQKVEFLVSFYNNEISEKSEIFDDQFSVERPDGSNFTLKIRSTKLEDSAMYFCASIFSLRNTEAFFGQGTRLTVV.

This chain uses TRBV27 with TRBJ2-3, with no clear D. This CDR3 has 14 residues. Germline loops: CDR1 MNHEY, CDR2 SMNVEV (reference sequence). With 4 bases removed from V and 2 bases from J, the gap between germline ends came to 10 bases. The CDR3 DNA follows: TGTGCCAGCAGTTCACTGCAGGCCACAGATACGCAGTATTTT. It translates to CASSSLQATDTQYF.

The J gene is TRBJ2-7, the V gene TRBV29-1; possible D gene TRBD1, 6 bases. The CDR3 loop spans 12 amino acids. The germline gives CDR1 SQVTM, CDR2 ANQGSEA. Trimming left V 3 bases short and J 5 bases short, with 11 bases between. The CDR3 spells CSVDQGTHEQYF. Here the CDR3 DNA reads TGCAGCGTTGACCAGGGGACCCACGAGCAGTACTTC.

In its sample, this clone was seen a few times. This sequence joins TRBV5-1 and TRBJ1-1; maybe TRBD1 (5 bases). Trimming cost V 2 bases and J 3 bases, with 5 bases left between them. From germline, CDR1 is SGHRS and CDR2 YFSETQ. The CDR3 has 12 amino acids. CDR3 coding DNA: TGCGCCAGCAGCTTCAGGGACACTGAAGCTTTCTTT. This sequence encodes CASSFRDTEAFF.

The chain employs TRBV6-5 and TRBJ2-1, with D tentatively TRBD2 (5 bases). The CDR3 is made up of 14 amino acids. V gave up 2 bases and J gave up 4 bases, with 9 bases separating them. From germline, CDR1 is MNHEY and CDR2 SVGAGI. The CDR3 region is CASSYGLAYNEQFF. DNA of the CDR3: TGTGCCAGCAGTTACGGTCTAGCTTACAATGAGCAGTTCTTC.

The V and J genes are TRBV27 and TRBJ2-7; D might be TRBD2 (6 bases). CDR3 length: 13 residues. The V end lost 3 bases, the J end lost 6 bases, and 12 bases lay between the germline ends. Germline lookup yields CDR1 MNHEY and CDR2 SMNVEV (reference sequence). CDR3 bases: TGTGCCAGCAGTTTCCGCAGGGACTTCGAGCAGTACTTC. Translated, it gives CASSFRRDFEQYF.